This T cell receptor beta chain derives from a study of blood T cell repertoires in COVID-19. Per the original methods: Amplification from reference gene primers served as the basis for estimated nucleated cell counts. Assay: immunoSEQ multiplex PCR; the TCRdb copy retains only in-frame clones and omits some. That table supplies the V and J calls and clone size; D and trimming were determined from the DNA. The data show almost 200,000 clones, with roughly 90% seen just once and around 8% held by the top ten. Germline CDR1 is LNHNV and CDR2 is YYDKDF (reference sequence). Trimming took 0 bases from V and 1 from J, leaving 16 bases between them. This CDR3 has 18 amino acids.

This clonotype was obtained from a woman between 18 and 29 years old who had recovered from COVID-19. Material: PBMCs or T cells enriched from blood (not recorded which). The rearrangement joins TRBV15 to TRBJ1-5; D is unresolved. The CDR3 bases are TGTGCCACCAGCAGAGATTTGATTCGGGTTGTGAGCAATCAGCCCCAGCATTTT. Its translation: CATSRDLIRVVSNQPQHF.